This T cell receptor beta chain stems from a study of T cell responses to AZD1222 COVID-19 vaccine. This CDR3 is 16 amino acids long. The ends lost 4 bases at V and 5 bases at J; junction bases unmatched: 11. Germline CDR1 is SGHKS and CDR2 is YYEKEE (reference sequence). Comments on this clone: Its antigen is as yet unknown.

Study results and caveats: Seropositive status at baseline applied to only five or six AZD1222 recipients. As reported, nearly half of all spike-specific TCRs target variant regions that are unmutated. Vaccination with two AZD1222 doses was followed by a rise in Spike-specific TCR breadth and depth. Most donors were white British, females outnumbered males, and clonal diversity was possibly underestimated.

TCRdb keeps only in-frame clones here, not all; method: immunoSEQ multiplex PCR. The data contain over 100,000 clones, nearly 90% of them singletons. The sequencing used peripheral blood, collected on day 0 of MenACWY control vaccination. The chain uses TRBV5-5 and TRBJ2-5; 10 bases map to TRBD1. The source of this sequence is an adult in good health. The CDR3 coding sequence is TGTGCCAGCAGCACCCGGCCGGGACAGGGGAAGGAGACCCAGTACTTC. Its protein product is CASSTRPGQGKETQYF.